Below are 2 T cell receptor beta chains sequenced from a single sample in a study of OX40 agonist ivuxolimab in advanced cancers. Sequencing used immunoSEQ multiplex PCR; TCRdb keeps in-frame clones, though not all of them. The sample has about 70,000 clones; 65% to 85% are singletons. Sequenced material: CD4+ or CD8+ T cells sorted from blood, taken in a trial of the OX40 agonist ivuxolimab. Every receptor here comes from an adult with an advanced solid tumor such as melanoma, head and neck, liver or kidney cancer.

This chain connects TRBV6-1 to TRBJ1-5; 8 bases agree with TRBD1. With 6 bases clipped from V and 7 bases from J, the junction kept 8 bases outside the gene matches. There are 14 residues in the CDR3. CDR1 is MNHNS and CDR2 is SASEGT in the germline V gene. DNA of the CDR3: TGTGCCAGCAGACCCGGACAGGGATGGCAGCCCCAGCATTTT. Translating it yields CASRPGQGWQPQHF.

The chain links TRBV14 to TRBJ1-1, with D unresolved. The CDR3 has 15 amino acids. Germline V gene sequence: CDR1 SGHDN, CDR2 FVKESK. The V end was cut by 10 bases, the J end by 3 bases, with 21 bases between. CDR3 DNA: TGTGCCACCCAAGGACCCCAGACAAGCTACACTGAAGCTTTCTTT. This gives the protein CATQGPQTSYTEAFF.